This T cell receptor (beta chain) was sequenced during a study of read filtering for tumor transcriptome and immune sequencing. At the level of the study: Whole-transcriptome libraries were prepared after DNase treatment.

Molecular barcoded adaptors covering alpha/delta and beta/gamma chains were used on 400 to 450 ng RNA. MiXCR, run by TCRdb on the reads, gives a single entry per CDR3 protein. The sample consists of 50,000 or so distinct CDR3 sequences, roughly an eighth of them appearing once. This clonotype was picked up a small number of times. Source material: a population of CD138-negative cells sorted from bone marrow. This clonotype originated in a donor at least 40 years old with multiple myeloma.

The CDR3: CASNSQGRETQYF. CDR3 DNA sequence: TGTGCCAGCAATTCACAGGGGAGAGAGACCCAGTACTTC. The chain combines TRBV6-5 with TRBJ2-5, with TRBD1 matching over 7 bases. The V gene's germline CDR1 is MNHEY and CDR2 SVGAGI. This CDR3 spans 13 amino acids. With 7 bases clipped from V and 4 bases from J, the junction kept 6 bases outside the gene matches.